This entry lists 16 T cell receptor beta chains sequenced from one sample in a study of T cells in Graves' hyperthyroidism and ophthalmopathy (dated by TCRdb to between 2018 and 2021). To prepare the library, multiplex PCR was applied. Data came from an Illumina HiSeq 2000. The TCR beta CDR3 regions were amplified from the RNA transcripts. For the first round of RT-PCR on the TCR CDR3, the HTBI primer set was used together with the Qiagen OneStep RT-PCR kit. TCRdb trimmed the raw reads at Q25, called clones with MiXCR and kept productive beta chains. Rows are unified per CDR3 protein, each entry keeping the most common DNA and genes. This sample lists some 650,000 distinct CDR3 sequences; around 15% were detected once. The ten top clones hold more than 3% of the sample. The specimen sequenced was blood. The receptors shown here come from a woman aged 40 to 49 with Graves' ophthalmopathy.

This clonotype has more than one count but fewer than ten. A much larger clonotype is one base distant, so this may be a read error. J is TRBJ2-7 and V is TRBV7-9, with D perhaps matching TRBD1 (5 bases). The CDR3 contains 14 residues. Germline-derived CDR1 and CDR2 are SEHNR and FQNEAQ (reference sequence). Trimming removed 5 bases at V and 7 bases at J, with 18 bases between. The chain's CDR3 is CASSVGAQGREQYF. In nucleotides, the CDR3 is TGTGCCAGCAGCGTAGGGGCACAAGGGCGAGAGCAGTACTTC.

CDR3 coding DNA: TGTGCCAGCAGCCCTTTCCGGGACAGGGTAAATGAGCAGTTCTTC. It encodes CASSPFRDRVNEQFF. The genes are TRBV28 and TRBJ2-1, with 9 bases matching TRBD1. Germline lookup yields CDR1 MDHEN and CDR2 SYDVKM. Trimming at V came to 6 bases and at J to 7 bases, leaving 10 bases not matched to a gene. The CDR3 totals 15 residues.

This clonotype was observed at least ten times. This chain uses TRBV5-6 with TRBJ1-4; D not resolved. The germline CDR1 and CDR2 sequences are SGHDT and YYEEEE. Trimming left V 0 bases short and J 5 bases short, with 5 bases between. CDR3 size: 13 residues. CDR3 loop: CASSLDRNEKLFF. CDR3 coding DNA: TGTGCCAGCAGCTTGGATCGCAATGAAAAACTGTTTTTT.

The CDR3 DNA reads TGCGCCAGCAGCTTGGCCGCGCGGGGGCTCTACAATGAGCAGTTCTTC. This encodes CASSLAARGLYNEQFF. This chain connects TRBV5-1 to TRBJ2-1; D is possibly TRBD2 (7 bases). Trimming pared 0 bases from V and 3 bases from J, leaving 13 bases between. Per germline, CDR1 SGHRS and CDR2 YFSETQ. This CDR3 is 16 amino acids long.

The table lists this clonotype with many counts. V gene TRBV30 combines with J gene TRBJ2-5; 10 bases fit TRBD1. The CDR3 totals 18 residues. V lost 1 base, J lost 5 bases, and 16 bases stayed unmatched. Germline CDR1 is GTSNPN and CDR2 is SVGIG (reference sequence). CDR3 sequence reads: CAWSEPGQGLIRGETQYF. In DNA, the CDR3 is TGTGCCTGGAGTGAGCCGGGACAGGGGCTAATCAGGGGGGAGACCCAGTACTTC. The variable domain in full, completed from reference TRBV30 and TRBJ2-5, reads SQTIHQWPATLVQPVGSPLSLECTVEGTSNPNLYWYRQAAGRGLQLLFYSVGIGQISSEVPQNLSASRPQDRQFILSSKKLLLSDSGFYLCAWSEPGQGLIRGETQYFGPGTRLLVL.

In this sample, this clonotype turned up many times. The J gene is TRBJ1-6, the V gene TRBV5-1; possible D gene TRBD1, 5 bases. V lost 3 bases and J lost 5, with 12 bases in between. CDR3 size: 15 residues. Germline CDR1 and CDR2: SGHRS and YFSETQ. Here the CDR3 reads CASSSIGTDNSPLHF. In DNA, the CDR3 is TGCGCCAGCAGCTCCATCGGGACGGATAATTCACCCCTCCACTTT. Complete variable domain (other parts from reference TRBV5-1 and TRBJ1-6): KAGVTQTPRYLIKTRGQQVTLSCSPISGHRSVSWYQQTPGQGLQFLFEYFSETQRNKGNFPGRFSGRQFSNSRSEMNVSTLELGDSALYLCASSSIGTDNSPLHFGNGTRLTVT.

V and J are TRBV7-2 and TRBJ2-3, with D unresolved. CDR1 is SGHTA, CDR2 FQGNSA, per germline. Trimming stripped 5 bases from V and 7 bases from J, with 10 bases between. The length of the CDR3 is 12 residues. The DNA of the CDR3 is TGTGCCAGCAGCCCCAGCCAGAATACGCAGTATTTT. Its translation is CASSPSQNTQYF. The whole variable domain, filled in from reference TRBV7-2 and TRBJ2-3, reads GAGVSQSPSNKVTEKGKDVELRCDPISGHTALYWYRQSLGQGLEFLIYFQGNSAPDKSGLPSDRFSAERTGGSVSTLTIQRTQQEDSAVYLCASSPSQNTQYFGPGTRLTVL.

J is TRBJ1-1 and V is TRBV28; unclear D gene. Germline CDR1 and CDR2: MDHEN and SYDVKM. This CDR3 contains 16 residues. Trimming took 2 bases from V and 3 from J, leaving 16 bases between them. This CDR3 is CASSLIPEGLDTEAFF. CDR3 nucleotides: TGTGCCAGCAGTTTAATCCCAGAGGGCTTGGACACTGAAGCTTTCTTT.

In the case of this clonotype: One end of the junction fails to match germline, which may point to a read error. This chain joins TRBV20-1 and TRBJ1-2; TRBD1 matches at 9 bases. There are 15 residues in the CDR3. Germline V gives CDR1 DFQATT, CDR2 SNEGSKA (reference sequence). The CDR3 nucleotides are TGCAGTGCAAGAGGCCGGGACAGGGCTAACTATGGCTACACCTTC. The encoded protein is CSARGRDRANYGYTF.

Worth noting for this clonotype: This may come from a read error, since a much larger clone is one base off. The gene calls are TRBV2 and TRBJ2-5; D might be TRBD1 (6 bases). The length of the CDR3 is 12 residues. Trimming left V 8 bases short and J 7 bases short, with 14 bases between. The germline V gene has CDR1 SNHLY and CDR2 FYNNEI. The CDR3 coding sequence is TGTGCCAGCCGTTACACCAGGGGGACCCAGTACTTC. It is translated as CASRYTRGTQYF.

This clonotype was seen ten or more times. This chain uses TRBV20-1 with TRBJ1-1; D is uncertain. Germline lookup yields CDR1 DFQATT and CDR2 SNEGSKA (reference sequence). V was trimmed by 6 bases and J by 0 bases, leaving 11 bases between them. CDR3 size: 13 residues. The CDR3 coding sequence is TGCAGTGCCGTGAAGGGCATGAACACTGAAGCTTTCTTT. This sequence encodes CSAVKGMNTEAFF.

In nucleotides, the CDR3 is TGTGCCAGCAGCTTGAAGAGGGACAGGGACACAGATACGCAGTATTTT. This encodes CASSLKRDRDTDTQYF. The genes are TRBV5-6 and TRBJ2-3, with 9 positions matching TRBD1. After removal of 1 base from V and 2 bases from J, the junction contained 5 bases not matched to a gene. The CDR3 covers 16 residues. From germline, CDR1 is SGHDT and CDR2 YYEEEE. The whole variable domain, filled in from reference TRBV5-6 and TRBJ2-3, reads DAGVTQSPTHLIKTRGQQVTLRCSPKSGHDTVSWYQQALGQGPQFIFQYYEEEERQRGNFPDRFSGHQFPNYSSELNVNALLLGDSALYLCASSLKRDRDTDTQYFGPGTRLTVL.

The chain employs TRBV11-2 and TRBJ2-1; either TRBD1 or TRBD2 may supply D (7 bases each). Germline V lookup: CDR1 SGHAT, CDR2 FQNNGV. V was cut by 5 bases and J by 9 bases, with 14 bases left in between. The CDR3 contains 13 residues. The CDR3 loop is CASSQAGGVEQFF. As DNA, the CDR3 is TGTGCCAGCAGCCAGGCAGGGGGGGTTGAGCAGTTCTTC.

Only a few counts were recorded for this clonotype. CDR3 protein: CASSLNWAGALDTQYF. CDR3 bases: TGTGCCAGCAGCCTTAATTGGGCGGGGGCATTAGATACGCAGTATTTT. The rearrangement joins TRBV5-4 to TRBJ2-3; D may be TRBD2 (7 bases). With 4 bases removed from V and 5 bases from J, the gap between germline ends came to 20 bases. This CDR3 has 16 amino acids. Germline V gives CDR1 SGHNT, CDR2 YYREEE (reference sequence).

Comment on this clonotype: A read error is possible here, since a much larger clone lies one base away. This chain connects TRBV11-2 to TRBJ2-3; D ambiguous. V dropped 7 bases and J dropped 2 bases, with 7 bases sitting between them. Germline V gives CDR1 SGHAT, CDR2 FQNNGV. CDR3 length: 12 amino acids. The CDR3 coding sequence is TGTGCCAGCAACCCCCCCACAGATACGCAGTATTTT. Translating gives CASNPPTDTQYF.

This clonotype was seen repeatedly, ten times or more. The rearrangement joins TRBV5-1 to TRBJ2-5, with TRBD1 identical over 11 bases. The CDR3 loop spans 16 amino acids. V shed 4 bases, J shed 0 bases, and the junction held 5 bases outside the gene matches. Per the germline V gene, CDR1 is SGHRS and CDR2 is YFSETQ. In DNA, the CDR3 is TGCGCCAGCAGCGGCGGGACAGGGGGATACCAAGAGACCCAGTACTTC. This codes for CASSGGTGGYQETQYF.